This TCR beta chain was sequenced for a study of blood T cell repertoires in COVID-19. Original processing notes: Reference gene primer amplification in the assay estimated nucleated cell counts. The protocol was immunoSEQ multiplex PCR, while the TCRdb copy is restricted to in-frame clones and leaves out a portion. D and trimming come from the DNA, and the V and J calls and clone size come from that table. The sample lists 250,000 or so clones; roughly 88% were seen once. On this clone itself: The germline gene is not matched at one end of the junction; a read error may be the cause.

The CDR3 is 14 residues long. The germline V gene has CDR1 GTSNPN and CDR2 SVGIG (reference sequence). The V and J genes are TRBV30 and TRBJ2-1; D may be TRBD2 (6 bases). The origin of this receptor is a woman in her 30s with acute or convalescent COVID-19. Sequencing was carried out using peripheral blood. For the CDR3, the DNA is TGTGCCGGGAGGAGAGTCGGTTCCTACAATGAGCAGTTCTTC. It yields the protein CAGRRVGSYNEQFF.